This TCR beta chain is drawn from a study of cytomegalovirus exposure and HLA in healthy donors. Study findings and constraints: Several top significant clusters appeared, in a later analysis, to be linked to common viral pathogens.

As concerns this clone: Antigen unknown.

Primers included in the PCR were 60 Vbeta and 13 Jbeta primers. The table came from immunoSEQ multiplex PCR; TCRdb's copy has only in-frame clones and leaves some out. The sample totals 140,000 to 150,000 clones. The length of the CDR3 is 14 residues. V was pared by 4 bases and J by 8 bases, with 7 bases of the junction left unmatched. Germline-derived CDR1 and CDR2 are MNHEY and SMNVEV (reference sequence). The TCR was taken from a male donor in good health and CMV-seronegative. The chain employs TRBV27 and TRBJ1-5; 8 nucleotides align to TRBD1. The sequenced material came from PBMCs. The CDR3 sequence is CASSSGGNGEPQHF. The CDR3 DNA sequence: TGTGCCAGCAGTTCAGGGGGCAACGGGGAGCCCCAGCATTTT.